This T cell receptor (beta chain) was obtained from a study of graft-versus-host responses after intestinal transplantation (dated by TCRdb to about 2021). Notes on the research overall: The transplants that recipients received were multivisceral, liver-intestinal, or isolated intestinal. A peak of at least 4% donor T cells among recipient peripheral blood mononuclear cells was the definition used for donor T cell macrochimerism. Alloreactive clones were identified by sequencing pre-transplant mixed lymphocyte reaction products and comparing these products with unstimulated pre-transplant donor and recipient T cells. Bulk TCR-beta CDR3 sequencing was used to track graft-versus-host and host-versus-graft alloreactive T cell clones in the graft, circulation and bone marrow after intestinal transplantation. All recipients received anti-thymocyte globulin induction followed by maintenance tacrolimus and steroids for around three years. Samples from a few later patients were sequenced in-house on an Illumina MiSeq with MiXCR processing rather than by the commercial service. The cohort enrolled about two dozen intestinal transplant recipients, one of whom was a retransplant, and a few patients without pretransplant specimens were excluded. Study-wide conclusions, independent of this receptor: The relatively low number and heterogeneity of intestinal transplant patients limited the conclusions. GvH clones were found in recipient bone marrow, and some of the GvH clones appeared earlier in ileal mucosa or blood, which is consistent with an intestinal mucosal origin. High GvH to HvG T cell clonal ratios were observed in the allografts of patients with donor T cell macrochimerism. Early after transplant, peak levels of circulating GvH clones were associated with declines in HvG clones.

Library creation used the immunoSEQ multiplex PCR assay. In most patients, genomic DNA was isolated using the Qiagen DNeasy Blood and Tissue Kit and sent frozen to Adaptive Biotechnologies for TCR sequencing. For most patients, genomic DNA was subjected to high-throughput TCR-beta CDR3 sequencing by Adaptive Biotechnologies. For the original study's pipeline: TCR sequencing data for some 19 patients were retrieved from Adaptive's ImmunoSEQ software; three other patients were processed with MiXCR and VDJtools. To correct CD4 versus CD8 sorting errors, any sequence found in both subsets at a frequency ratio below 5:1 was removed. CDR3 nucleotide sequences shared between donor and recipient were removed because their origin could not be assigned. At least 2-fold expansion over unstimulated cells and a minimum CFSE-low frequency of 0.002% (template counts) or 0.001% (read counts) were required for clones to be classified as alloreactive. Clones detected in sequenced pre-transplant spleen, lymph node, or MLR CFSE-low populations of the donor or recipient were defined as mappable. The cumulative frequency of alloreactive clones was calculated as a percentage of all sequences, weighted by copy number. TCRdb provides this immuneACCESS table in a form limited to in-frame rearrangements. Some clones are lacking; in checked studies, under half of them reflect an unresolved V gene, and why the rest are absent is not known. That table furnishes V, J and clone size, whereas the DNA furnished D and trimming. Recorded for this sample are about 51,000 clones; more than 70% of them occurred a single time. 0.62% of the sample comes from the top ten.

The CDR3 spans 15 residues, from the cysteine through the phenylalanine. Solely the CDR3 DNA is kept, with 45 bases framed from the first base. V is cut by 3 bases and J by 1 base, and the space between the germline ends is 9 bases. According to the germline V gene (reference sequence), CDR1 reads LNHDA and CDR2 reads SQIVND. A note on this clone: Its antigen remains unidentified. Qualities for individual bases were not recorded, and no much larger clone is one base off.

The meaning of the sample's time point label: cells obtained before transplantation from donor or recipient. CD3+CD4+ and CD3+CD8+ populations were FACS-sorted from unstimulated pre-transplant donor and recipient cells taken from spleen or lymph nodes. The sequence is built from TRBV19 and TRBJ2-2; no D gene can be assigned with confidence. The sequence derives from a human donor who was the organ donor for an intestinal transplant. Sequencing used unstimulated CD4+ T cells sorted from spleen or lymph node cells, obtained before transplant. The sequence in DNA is TGTGCCAGTAGTATCAGGCAGCAGAACACCGGGGAGCTGTTTTTT. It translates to CASSIRQQNTGELFF.